This record concerns one T cell receptor (beta chain) sequence. Its antigen remains unidentified. The CDR3 runs 15 residues. V was clipped by 2 bases and J by 6 bases; unmatched bases: 7. Germline CDR1 ENHRY, CDR2 SYGVKD. Assay: immunoSEQ multiplex PCR; the TCRdb copy retains only in-frame clones and omits some. Among about 2 million clones listed, about 95% were seen once. CD45RO-negative, CCR7-positively selected cells formed the naive CD8 fraction, excluding terminally differentiated effector memory CD45RA+ cells. Donors, without exception, were Caucasian adults residing in Nashville, Tennessee. This record belongs to a study of shared clonotypes between healthy human individuals. Findings of the study overall: Generation probabilities were higher for clonotypes shared across all four sorted-subset donors than for unshared ones. The study drew on few donors, limiting represented genetic and exposure-history diversity. Sharing across a few donors was seen in 4% to 6.5% of naive CD4 clonotypes.

This TCR derives from a man between 18 and 29 years old in good health. The chain couples TRBV10-3 to TRBJ1-5; 7 bases agree with TRBD1. The specimen sequenced was naive CD8+ T cells sorted from blood. CDR3: CAISEAGTESQPQHF. In DNA form, the CDR3 reads TGTGCCATCAGTGAGGCCGGGACAGAGAGTCAGCCCCAGCATTTT.